The T cell receptor beta chain described here comes from a study of blood T cell repertoires in COVID-19. Study-level information: Some COVID-19 samples were acute and others convalescent; all came from the United States, Italy and Spain. PBMCs, B-cell-depleted T cells, or T cells provided the cDNA or gDNA that made up the material.

Germline-derived CDR1 and CDR2 are SGDLS and YYNGEE. This CDR3 contains 15 residues. V was trimmed by 4 bases and J by 1 base, leaving 14 bases between them. Authors' analysis steps: The assay estimated nucleated cells by amplifying reference gene primers. TCRdb's copy holds only in-frame clones and misses some; the assay was immunoSEQ multiplex PCR. That table is the source of V, J and clone size, and D and trimming were worked out from the DNA. Here the sample spans tens of thousands of clones, around 90% being singletons. This clone was picked up one time. Sequenced: peripheral blood. V and J are TRBV9 and TRBJ1-1, with D possibly matching TRBD1 (5 bases). This clonotype was sampled from a man over 45 with acute or convalescent COVID-19. The CDR3 DNA is TGTGCCAGCAGCCCCCATGGACAAACGAACACTGAAGCTTTCTTT. This translates into CASSPHGQTNTEAFF. Supplemented by reference TRBV9 and TRBJ1-1, the full variable domain reads DSGVTQTPKHLITATGQRVTLRCSPRSGDLSVYWYQQSLDQGLQFLIQYYNGEERAKGNILERFSAQQFPDLHSELNLSSLELGDSALYFCASSPHGQTNTEAFFGQGTRLTVV.